Included here is one T cell receptor beta chain sequence, with context. The sample is drawn from a study of blood T cell repertoires in COVID-19. As for the study in general: Samples taken during acute and convalescent COVID-19 were collected in the United States, Italy and Spain. In each case, the material was cDNA or gDNA derived from T cells, B-cell-depleted T cells, or PBMCs.

In assigning cohorts, the study relied on participant-reported clinical history. Produced via immunoSEQ multiplex PCR; TCRdb's table is partial and in-frame only. Here the sample spans some 380,000 clones, 70% to 90% being singletons. The V end was cut by 4 bases, the J end by 8 bases, with 15 bases between. The CDR3 runs to 14 residues. Germline V gene sequence: CDR1 LGHDT, CDR2 YNNKEL (reference sequence). The sequenced sample was PBMCs or T cells enriched from blood (not recorded which). The source is a woman in her forties with acute COVID-19. The gene calls are TRBV3-1 (or the pseudogene TRBV3-2) and TRBJ2-1; tentative D call: TRBD1 (5 bases). The CDR3: CASSLSWGLDEQFF. CDR3 bases: TGTGCCAGCAGCCTTAGTTGGGGCCTCGATGAGCAGTTCTTC.